This T cell receptor beta chain was captured in a study of blood T cell repertoires in COVID-19 (TCRdb year 2020). In the study overall: Samples from collaborators originated in the United States, Italy and Spain and spanned both the acute and convalescent phases of COVID-19. The material from the prospective study consisted of cDNA or gDNA derived from T cells, B-cell-depleted T cells, or PBMCs. Subjects who had been exposed to COVID-19, were actively infected with it, or had recovered from it provided the deeply sampled blood TCRbeta repertoires that made up the dataset. The repertoires were released in a freely available public database intended as a resource for research on the immune response to SARS-CoV-2. Samples came from the ongoing ImmuneRACE study (first 160 participants) plus 1,254 subjects from 6 global collaborators. The sample metadata nearly always contained a de-identified subject ID, COVID-19 status, age in years and sex. Where HLA class I and class II types were available, the types were taken from metadata supplied by the sample provider, not from assay-based typing. The full study reports these points: The amount of clinical and demographic metadata varied by source and participant and was provided uncurated.

Each collaborating institution followed its own protocols to collect whole blood in K2EDTA tubes. For TCRbeta analysis, collaborators shipped samples as frozen whole blood, isolated PBMCs, or DNA extracted from either of those sample types. V and J are truncated by 0 bases and 1 base respectively, leaving an intervening sequence of 7 bases. CDR1 and CDR2 are drawn from the germline V gene: SGHTS, YDEGEE. The CDR3 measures 14 amino acids from cysteine to phenylalanine. Only CDR3 DNA remains: 42 bases, in frame from the first base. Comments on this clone: The specificity of this receptor is unknown. No much larger clone is present one base from it, and per-base qualities are unavailable.

TCRbeta CDR3 regions were amplified from genomic DNA by means of the immunoSEQ Assay, a bias-controlled multiplex PCR. The paper's processing steps were these. Nucleated cell counts per sample were estimated from amplification of reference gene primers within the assay. Sequence reads were collapsed and filtered to measure the absolute abundance of every unique TCRbeta CDR3 rearrangement. For each sample, productive Simpson clonality was calculated as the square root of Simpson's diversity index across productive rearrangements. TCRdb stores this immuneACCESS table with in-frame sequences only. Part of the clones is absent; in the studies checked, under half of the shortfall reflects unresolved V genes, and no reason is known for the rest. Clone size and V and J calls were adopted from that table, with D and trimming inferred from the DNA. Here the sample has approximately 100,000 clones; around 93% occur a single time. 17% of the sample goes to the ten largest clones.

This chain is built from TRBV5-8 and TRBJ1-1; TRBD1 could be the D gene, as 5 bases match. This TCR was sampled from a man aged 50-59 years with acute or convalescent COVID-19. Material: peripheral blood. The CDR3 in this case is CASSLAGWNTEAFF. The DNA sequence reads TGTGCCAGCAGCTTGGCAGGGTGGAACACTGAAGCTTTCTTT.